This T cell receptor beta chain was identified in a study of technical replicates of blood from several donors. Generated by immunoSEQ multiplex PCR, the TCRdb table keeps only in-frame clones and is missing some. The sample includes about 73,000 clones, around 93% of them seen just once. Sequences were obtained from T cells isolated from PBMCs. This clonotype was sampled from a human donor in good health.

In nucleotides, the CDR3 is TGTGCCAGCAGCAAAAGGACTCACCTTGGGGACACTGAAGCTTTCTTT. Its translation is CASSKRTHLGDTEAFF. The chain links TRBV7-8 to TRBJ1-1; D unresolved. Trimming pared 5 bases from V and 3 bases from J, leaving 19 bases between. There are 16 residues in the CDR3. In germline, CDR1 is SGHVS, CDR2 FQNEAQ.